What follows are 2 T cell receptor beta chains derived from one specimen sequenced in a study of technical replicates of blood from a few donors. This table comes from immunoSEQ multiplex PCR, and its TCRdb copy is limited to in-frame clones, with some not included. The table has about 57,000 clones, about 93% seen once; the top ten hold less than 5%. Sample: PBMCs. The receptor source for this set is a human donor in good health. Some clones in this sample may be carry-over from other donors' samples.

The CDR3 spells CASSQEGGQPQHF. CDR3 nucleotides: TGTGCCAGCAGCCAAGAAGGCGGACAGCCCCAGCATTTT. The J gene is TRBJ1-5, the V gene TRBV4-2; D is unresolved. Germline loops: CDR1 LGHNA, CDR2 YNFKEQ. V was clipped by 0 bases and J by 7 bases, with 7 bases between them. The CDR3 sequence is 13 residues long.

J is TRBJ2-2 and V is TRBV4-1; a possible D gene is TRBD2 (6 bases). The V gene's germline CDR1 is MGHRA and CDR2 YSYEKL. V was pared by 3 bases and J by 6 bases, with 17 bases between. CDR3 length: 16 residues. This CDR3 is CASSHVRENRAGELFF. In DNA, the CDR3 is TGCGCCAGCAGCCACGTGCGGGAAAACCGAGCCGGGGAGCTGTTTTTT.